This TCR beta chain comes out of a study of beta chain features in type 1 diabetes. Overall study findings and caveats: When VDJ junctions were examined, type 1 diabetes patients showed fewer insertions and more deletions. Shortening of TCRB CDR3s, moderate but significant, appeared in all four CD4+ subsets of Type 1 diabetes patients.

Trimming removed 8 bases from V and 5 bases from J; junction bases left unmatched: 10. The CDR3 extends over 15 amino acids. The germline V gene encodes CDR1 MNHNY and CDR2 SVGAGI (reference sequence). The study reverse transcribed the entire isolated RNA, so it sequenced expressed TCRB transcripts. Assay: immunoSEQ multiplex PCR; the TCRdb copy retains only in-frame clones and omits some. The sample gives some 350,000 clones, around 9.6% of which show up once; approximately 0.6% is in the top ten. Comment on this clone: What it binds is unknown.

This chain joins TRBV6-6 and TRBJ2-2; 8 nucleotides agree with TRBD2. The receptor comes from a man younger than 40 with type 1 diabetes. Specimen: central memory CD4+ T cells from blood. CDR3 in DNA: TGTGCCAGCCGGGGGCGGGGGGCCGGAACCGGGGAGCTGTTTTTT. Translation gives CASRGRGAGTGELFF.